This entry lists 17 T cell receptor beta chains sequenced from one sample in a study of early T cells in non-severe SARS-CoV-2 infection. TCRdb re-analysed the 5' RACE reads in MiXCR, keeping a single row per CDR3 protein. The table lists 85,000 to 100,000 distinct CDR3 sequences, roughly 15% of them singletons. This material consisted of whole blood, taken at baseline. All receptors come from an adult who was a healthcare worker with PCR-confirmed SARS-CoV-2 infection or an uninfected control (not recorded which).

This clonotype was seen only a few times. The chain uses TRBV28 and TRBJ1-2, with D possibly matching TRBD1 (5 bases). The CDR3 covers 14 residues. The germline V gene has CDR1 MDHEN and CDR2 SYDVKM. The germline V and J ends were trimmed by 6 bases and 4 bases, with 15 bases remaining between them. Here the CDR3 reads CASRRPGRAYGYTF. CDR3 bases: TGTGCCAGCAGACGACCGGGACGAGCCTATGGCTACACCTTC.

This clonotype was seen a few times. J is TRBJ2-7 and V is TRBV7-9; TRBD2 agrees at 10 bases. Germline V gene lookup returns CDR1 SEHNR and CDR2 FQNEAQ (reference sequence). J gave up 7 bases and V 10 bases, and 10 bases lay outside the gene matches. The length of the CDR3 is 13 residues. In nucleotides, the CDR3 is TGTGCCACCCAAGCGGGAGGGCCAAGGGAGCAGTACTTC. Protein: CATQAGGPREQYF.

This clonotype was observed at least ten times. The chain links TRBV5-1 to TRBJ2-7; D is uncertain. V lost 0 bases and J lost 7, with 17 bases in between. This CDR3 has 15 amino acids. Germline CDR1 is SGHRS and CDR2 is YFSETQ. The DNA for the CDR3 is TGCGCCAGCAGCTTGGACGCGACCCCGCCCCGGGAGCAGTACTTC. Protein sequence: CASSLDATPPREQYF.

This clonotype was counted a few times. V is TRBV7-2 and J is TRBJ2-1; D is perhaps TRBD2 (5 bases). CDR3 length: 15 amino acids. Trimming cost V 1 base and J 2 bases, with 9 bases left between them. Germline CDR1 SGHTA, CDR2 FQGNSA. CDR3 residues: CASSLGTGTYNEQFF. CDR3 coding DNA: TGTGCCAGCAGCTTAGGTACGGGAACCTACAATGAGCAGTTCTTC.

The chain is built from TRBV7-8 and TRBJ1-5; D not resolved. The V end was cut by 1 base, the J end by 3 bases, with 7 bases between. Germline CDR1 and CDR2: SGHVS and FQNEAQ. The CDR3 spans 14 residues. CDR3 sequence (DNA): TGTGCCAGCAGCTTAGGGGAGATCAATCAGCCCCAGCATTTT. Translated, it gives CASSLGEINQPQHF. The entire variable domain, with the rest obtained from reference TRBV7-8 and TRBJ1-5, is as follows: GAGVSQSPRYKVAKRGQDVALRCDPISGHVSLFWYQQALGQGPEFLTYFQNEAQLDKSGLPSDRFFAERPEGSVSTLKIQRTQQEDSAVYLCASSLGEINQPQHFGDGTRLSIL.

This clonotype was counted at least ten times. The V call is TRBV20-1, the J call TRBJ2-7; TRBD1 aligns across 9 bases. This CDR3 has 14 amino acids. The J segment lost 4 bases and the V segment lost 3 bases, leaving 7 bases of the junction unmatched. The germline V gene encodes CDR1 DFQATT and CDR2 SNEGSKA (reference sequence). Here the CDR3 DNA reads TGCAGTGCTAGGGCCGGGACAGGGATTTACGAGCAGTACTTC. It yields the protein CSARAGTGIYEQYF.

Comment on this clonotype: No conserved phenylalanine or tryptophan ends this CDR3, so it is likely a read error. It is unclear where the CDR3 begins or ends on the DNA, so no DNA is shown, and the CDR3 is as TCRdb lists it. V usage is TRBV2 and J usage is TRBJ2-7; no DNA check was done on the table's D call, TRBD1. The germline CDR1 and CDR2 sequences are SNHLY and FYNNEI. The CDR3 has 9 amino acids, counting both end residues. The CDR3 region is CASSAGRRI.

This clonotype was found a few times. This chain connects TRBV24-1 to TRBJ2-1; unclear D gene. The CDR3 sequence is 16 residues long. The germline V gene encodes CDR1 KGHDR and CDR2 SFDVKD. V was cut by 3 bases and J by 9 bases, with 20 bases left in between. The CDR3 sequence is CATSDPAMALYGEQFF. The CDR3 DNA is TGTGCCACCAGTGATCCCGCTATGGCCCTCTATGGTGAGCAGTTCTTC.

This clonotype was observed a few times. The CDR3 here is CSVELVGLAPYEQYF. The CDR3 DNA is TGCAGCGTTGAACTCGTAGGACTAGCCCCTTACGAGCAGTACTTC. The rearrangement links TRBV29-1 to TRBJ2-7; 8 bases align to TRBD2. The CDR3 totals 15 residues. Trimming at V came to 2 bases and at J to 4 bases, leaving 10 bases not matched to a gene. Germline assignment: CDR1 SQVTM and CDR2 ANQGSEA.

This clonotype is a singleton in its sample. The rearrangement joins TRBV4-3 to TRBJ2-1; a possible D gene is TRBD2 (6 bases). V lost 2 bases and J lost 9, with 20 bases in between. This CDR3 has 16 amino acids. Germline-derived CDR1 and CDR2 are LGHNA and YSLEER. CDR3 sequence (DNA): TGCGCCAGCAGCCAAAGAAAAACTAGCCGTGTGATTGAGCAGTTCTTC. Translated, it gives CASSQRKTSRVIEQFF.

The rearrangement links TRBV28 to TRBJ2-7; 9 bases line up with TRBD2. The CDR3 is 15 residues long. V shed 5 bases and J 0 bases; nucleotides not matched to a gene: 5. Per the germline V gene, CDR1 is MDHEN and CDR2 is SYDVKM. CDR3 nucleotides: TGTGCCAGCAGTCCTAGTAGCGGGAGCTCCTACGAGCAGTACTTC. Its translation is CASSPSSGSSYEQYF.

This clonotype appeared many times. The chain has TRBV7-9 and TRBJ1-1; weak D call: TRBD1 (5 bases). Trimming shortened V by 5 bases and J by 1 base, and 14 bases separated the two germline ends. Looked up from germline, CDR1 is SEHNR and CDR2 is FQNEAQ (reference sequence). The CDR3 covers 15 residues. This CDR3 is CASSIRGQPNTEAFF. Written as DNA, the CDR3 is TGTGCCAGCAGCATAAGGGGTCAGCCGAACACTGAAGCTTTCTTT.

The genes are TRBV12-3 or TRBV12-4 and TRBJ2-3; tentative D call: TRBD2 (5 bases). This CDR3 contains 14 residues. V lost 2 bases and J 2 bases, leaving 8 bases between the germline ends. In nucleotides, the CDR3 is TGTGCCAGCAGTTTAACGGGATACACAGATACGCAGTATTTT. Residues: CASSLTGYTDTQYF.

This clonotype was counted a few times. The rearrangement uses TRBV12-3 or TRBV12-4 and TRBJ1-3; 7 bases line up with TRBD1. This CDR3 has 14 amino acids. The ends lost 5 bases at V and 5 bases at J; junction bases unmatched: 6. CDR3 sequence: CASSTQGSRNTIYF. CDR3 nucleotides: TGTGCCAGCAGTACACAGGGGTCGCGAAACACCATATATTTT.

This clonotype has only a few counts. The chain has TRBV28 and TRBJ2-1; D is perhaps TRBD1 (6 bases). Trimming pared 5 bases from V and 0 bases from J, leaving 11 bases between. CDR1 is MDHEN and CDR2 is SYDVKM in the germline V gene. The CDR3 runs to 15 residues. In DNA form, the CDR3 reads TGTGCCAGCAGTCCAGGGGACCCCTCCTACAATGAGCAGTTCTTC. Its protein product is CASSPGDPSYNEQFF.

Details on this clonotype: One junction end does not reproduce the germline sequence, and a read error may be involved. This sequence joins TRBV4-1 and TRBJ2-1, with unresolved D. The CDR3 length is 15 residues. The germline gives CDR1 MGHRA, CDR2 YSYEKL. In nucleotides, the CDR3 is TGCTCCAGCAGCCAAGATCACGGTCAGGACAATGAGCAGTTCTTC. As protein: CSSSQDHGQDNEQFF.

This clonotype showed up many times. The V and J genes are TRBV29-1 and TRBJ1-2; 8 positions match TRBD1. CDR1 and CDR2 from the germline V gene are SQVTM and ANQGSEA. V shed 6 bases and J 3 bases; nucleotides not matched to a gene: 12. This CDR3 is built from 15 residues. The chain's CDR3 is CSVDAGTGDYYGYTF. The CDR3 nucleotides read TGCAGCGTCGACGCCGGGACAGGAGACTACTATGGCTACACCTTC. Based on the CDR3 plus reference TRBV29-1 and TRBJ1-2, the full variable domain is SAVISQKPSRDICQRGTSLTIQCQVDSQVTMMFWYRQQPGQSLTLIATANQGSEATYESGFVIDKFPISRPNLTFSTLTVSNMSPEDSSIYLCSVDAGTGDYYGYTFGSGTRLTVV.